What follows are 17 T cell receptor beta chains derived from one specimen sequenced in a study of blood T cells in healthy people across ages. With a J-beta primer mix and a sample-barcoded 5' primer, a second PCR ran roughly 6 to 12 cycles. TCRdb reprocessed the 5' RACE reads with MiXCR, giving one entry per CDR3 protein. The sample holds about 1,400,000 distinct CDR3 sequences, roughly 60% seen once. The specimen was blood. The receptors come from a man between 18 and 29 years old in good health.

V is TRBV20-1 and J is TRBJ2-1, with D perhaps being TRBD1 or TRBD2 (7 bases each). The J call may be incorrect, as the DNA end agrees better with TRBJ2-7. In germline, CDR1 is DFQATT, CDR2 SNEGSKA (reference sequence). The CDR3 has 12 residues. The chain's CDR3 is CSVQGDYNEQYF. The CDR3 coding sequence is TGCAGTGTTCAGGGGGACTACAATGAGCAGTACTTC.

The J gene is TRBJ2-5, the V gene TRBV12-3 or TRBV12-4; D gene ambiguous. Trimming stripped 8 bases from V and 5 bases from J, with 12 bases between. The CDR3 is made up of 12 amino acids. CDR3 sequence: CASGYMSETQYF. CDR3 in DNA: TGTGCCAGCGGATATATGAGTGAGACCCAGTACTTC.

The rearrangement joins TRBV4-3 to TRBJ2-3; no clear D. V lost 0 bases, J lost 0 bases, and 7 bases lay in between. This CDR3 is built from 15 residues. CDR1 and CDR2 from the germline V gene are LGHNA and YSLEER. The DNA of the CDR3 is TGCGCCAGCAGCCAAGATCTGACTAGCACAGATACGCAGTATTTT. It encodes CASSQDLTSTDTQYF.

This rearrangement joins TRBV29-1 to TRBJ2-3; TRBD2 aligns across 8 bases. Per germline, CDR1 SQVTM and CDR2 ANQGSEA. V shed 6 bases, J shed 2 bases, and the junction held 4 bases outside the gene matches. The CDR3 sequence is 13 residues long. The CDR3 sequence: CSVGGDNTDTQYF. The CDR3 nucleotides read TGCAGCGTCGGGGGGGATAACACAGATACGCAGTATTTT.

This chain connects TRBV5-4 to TRBJ2-7, with 7 bases that match TRBD1. With 2 bases clipped from V and 2 bases from J, the junction kept 7 bases outside the gene matches. The CDR3 consists of 15 residues. Germline lookup yields CDR1 SGHNT and CDR2 YYREEE (reference sequence). CDR3 sequence (DNA): TGTGCCAGCAGCTTACCGACAGGGTCCACCTACGAGCAGTACTTC. Its protein is CASSLPTGSTYEQYF.

This clonotype was found a few times. The chain combines TRBV5-1 with TRBJ1-1, with D tentatively TRBD1 (5 bases). Trimming removed 7 bases from V and 10 bases from J, with 20 bases in between. The V gene's germline CDR1 is SGHRS and CDR2 YFSETQ. The length of the CDR3 is 13 residues. CDR3 sequence: CASGQGQNDGAFF. CDR3 nucleotide sequence: TGCGCCAGCGGCCAGGGCCAGAACGACGGAGCTTTCTTT.

The chain links TRBV7-9 to TRBJ2-1; TRBD2 might be the D (6 bases). The CDR3 runs to 18 residues. The V and J ends lost 4 bases and 0 bases respectively, with 19 bases between them. CDR1 and CDR2 from the germline V gene are SEHNR and FQNEAQ (reference sequence). This CDR3 reads CASSSTDPGDLSYNEQFF. The CDR3 nucleotides are TGTGCCAGCAGCTCCACGGACCCGGGGGACCTCTCCTACAATGAGCAGTTCTTC. Together with reference TRBV7-9 and TRBJ2-1, the CDR3 gives the full variable domain: DTGVSQNPRHKITKRGQNVTFRCDPISEHNRLYWYRQTLGQGPEFLTYFQNEAQLEKSRLLSDRFSAERPKGSFSTLEIQRTEQGDSAMYLCASSSTDPGDLSYNEQFFGPGTRLTVL.

A few counts support this clonotype. This chain links TRBV5-1 with TRBJ2-7; D is perhaps TRBD1 (5 bases). The V gene lost 0 bases and the J gene lost 2 bases, with 15 bases spanning the gap. The CDR3 is made up of 16 amino acids. Germline V gives CDR1 SGHRS, CDR2 YFSETQ. The CDR3 region has the DNA TGCGCCAGCAGCTTGGTTTGGCAGGGCGGAACCTACGAGCAGTACTTC. Protein sequence: CASSLVWQGGTYEQYF.

This clonotype was observed a handful of times. The chain is built from TRBV21-1 and TRBJ2-5. TRBV21-1 is annotated as a pseudogene. This CDR3 contains 10 residues. Here the CDR3 DNA reads TGTGCCAGCAAACTCGGCACCCAGTACTTC. Encoded protein: CASKLGTQYF.

This rearrangement joins TRBV6-6 to TRBJ2-3; a possible D gene is TRBD2 (6 bases). The CDR3 is made up of 15 amino acids. CDR1 is MNHNY and CDR2 is SVGAGI in the germline V gene (reference sequence). V gave up 1 base and J gave up 0 bases, with 8 bases separating them. The CDR3 loop is CASSYLRGSTDTQYF. CDR3 sequence (DNA): TGTGCCAGCAGTTACTTGCGGGGTAGCACAGATACGCAGTATTTT.

CDR3 sequence: CSAYPGINTGELFF. In nucleotides, the CDR3 is TGCAGCGCGTACCCGGGAATTAACACCGGGGAGCTGTTTTTT. V gene TRBV29-1 combines with J gene TRBJ2-2, with D perhaps TRBD2 (5 bases). Germline assignment: CDR1 SQVTM and CDR2 ANQGSEA. The CDR3 contains 14 residues. V was pared by 7 bases and J by 2 bases, with 14 bases between.

A note on this clonotype: The junction and the germline gene differ at one end; a read error may be behind it. The V gene is TRBV5-5, the J gene TRBJ1-4; D is undetermined. CDR1 is SGHKS, CDR2 YYEKEE, per germline (reference sequence). This CDR3 spans 13 amino acids. CDR3 amino acids: CASSRAANEKLFF. In nucleotides, the CDR3 is TGCGCCAGCAGCCGGGCAGCGAATGAAAAACTGTTTTTT.

The J gene is TRBJ2-4, the V gene TRBV3-1; D is tentatively TRBD1 or TRBD2 (5 bases each). The J call may be wrong; the DNA end is better matched by TRBJ2-7. CDR1 LGHDT and CDR2 YNNKEL come from the germline V gene (reference sequence). This CDR3 spans 14 amino acids. This chain's CDR3 is CASSSTGRLYEQYF. As DNA, the CDR3 is TGTGCCAGCAGCTCTACGGGACGGCTCTACGAGCAGTACTTC.

The genes are TRBV30 and TRBJ2-3, with 14 bases that match TRBD2. After removal of 1 base from V and 6 bases from J, the junction contained 3 bases not matched to a gene. CDR1 GTSNPN and CDR2 SVGIG come from the germline V gene (reference sequence). The CDR3 length is 15 residues. The CDR3 nucleotides read TGTGCCTGGAGTGCTCGACTAGCGGGGGGGGATACGCAGTATTTT. It translates to CAWSARLAGGDTQYF.

This rearrangement joins TRBV28 to TRBJ2-5; D is ambiguous. CDR1 is MDHEN, CDR2 SYDVKM, per germline. The CDR3 has 15 amino acids. V was trimmed by 5 bases and J by 3 bases, leaving 16 bases between them. The CDR3 nucleotides read TGTGCCAGCAGTAAGAGAAAGCTTTTCGAAGAGACCCAGTACTTC. Translated: CASSKRKLFEETQYF.

The genes are TRBV4-1 and TRBJ2-3, with 10 bases aligning to TRBD2. The CDR3 spans 14 residues. Germline V gene lookup returns CDR1 MGHRA and CDR2 YSYEKL. J gave up 6 bases and V 6 bases, and 6 bases lay outside the gene matches. CDR3 in amino acids: CASSPSGRFDTQYF. Here the CDR3 DNA reads TGCGCCAGCAGTCCTAGCGGGAGATTTGATACGCAGTATTTT.

This clonotype was detected only once. The V call is TRBV28, the J call TRBJ2-5, with TRBD1 matching 7 bases. The J call could be wrong; TRBJ2-7 is a better fit for the DNA end. The CDR3 is 16 residues long. Germline CDR1 is MDHEN and CDR2 is SYDVKM. In nucleotides, the CDR3 is TGTGCCAGCAGTTTACCGCCGACAGGGAAAAGCTACGAGCAGTACTTC. The encoded protein is CASSLPPTGKSYEQYF.